There are many counts of the clone carrying this T cell receptor (beta chain). The sample originates from a study of T cells in Graves' hyperthyroidism and ophthalmopathy. In the study overall: Peripheral blood samples were taken at initial diagnosis, prior to any treatment.

Germline trimming cut 8 bases from V and 11 bases from J; bases unmatched to any gene: 6. The CDR3 totals 12 residues. Germline assignment: CDR1 SNHLY and CDR2 FYNNEI. The PBMCs had their origin in about 9.7 ml of fresh peripheral blood. The source material, RNA transcripts, was used to amplify TCR beta CDR3 regions. HTBI primers were employed in a first-round RT-PCR of the TCR CDR3. TCRdb analysed the multiplex PCR reads with MiXCR anew, one entry per CDR3 protein. Of a few hundred thousand distinct CDR3 sequences listed, 13% to 15% are singletons. This chain links TRBV2 with TRBJ2-3, with 11 bases aligning to TRBD1. The origin of this receptor is a woman between 40 and 50 years old with Graves' hyperthyroidism that later progressed to Graves' ophthalmopathy. The material sequenced was blood. As DNA, the CDR3 is TGTGCCAGCCCGGACAGGGGGCGCGAGCAGTATTTT. It specifies CASPDRGREQYF.